In this sample, the clone carrying this T cell receptor beta chain turned up once. This entry is derived from a study of blood T cell repertoires in COVID-19. Study information: Some COVID-19 samples were acute and others convalescent; all came from the United States, Italy and Spain. Sources were T cells, B-cell-depleted T cells, or PBMCs; the material itself was cDNA or gDNA.

The J segment lost 4 bases and the V segment lost 2 bases, leaving 7 bases of the junction unmatched. From germline, CDR1 is MDHEN and CDR2 SYDVKM. CDR3 length: 15 residues. Per the study methods: Cell counts per sample came from amplifying reference gene primers. Sequenced by immunoSEQ multiplex PCR; TCRdb stores in-frame clones only, minus some. V, J and clone size were drawn from that table, and D and trimming were deduced from the DNA. The sample consists of some 120,000 clones, roughly 84% of them appearing once. This rearrangement joins TRBV28 to TRBJ2-5; 7 nucleotides agree with TRBD2. Material: peripheral blood. This TCR derives from a woman aged 30 to 39 who had recovered from COVID-19. CDR3 amino acids: CASSLAGREGETQYF. CDR3 sequence (DNA): TGTGCCAGCAGTTTAGCGGGAAGGGAGGGAGAGACCCAGTACTTC.